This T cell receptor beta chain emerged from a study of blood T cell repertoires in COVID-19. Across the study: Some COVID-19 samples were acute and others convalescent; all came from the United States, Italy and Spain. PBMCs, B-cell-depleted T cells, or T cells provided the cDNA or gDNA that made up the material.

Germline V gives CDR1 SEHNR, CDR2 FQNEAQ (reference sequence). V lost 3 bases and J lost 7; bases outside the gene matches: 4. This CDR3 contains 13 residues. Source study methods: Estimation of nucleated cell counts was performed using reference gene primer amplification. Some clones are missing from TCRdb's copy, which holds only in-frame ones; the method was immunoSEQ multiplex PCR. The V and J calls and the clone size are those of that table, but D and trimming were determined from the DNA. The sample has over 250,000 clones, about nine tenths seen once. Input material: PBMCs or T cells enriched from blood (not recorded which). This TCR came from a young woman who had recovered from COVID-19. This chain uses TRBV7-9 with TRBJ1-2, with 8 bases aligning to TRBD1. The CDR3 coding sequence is TGTGCCAGCAGCTTGCAGGGGGCGGCTGGCTACACCTTC. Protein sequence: CASSLQGAAGYTF.